A single sample gave rise to the 14 T cell receptor beta chains below, sequenced in a study of cytomegalovirus exposure and HLA in healthy donors. Researchers ran the PCR with 60 Vbeta and 13 Jbeta primers. Sequencing used immunoSEQ multiplex PCR; TCRdb keeps in-frame clones, though not all of them. The table has over 65,000 clones, around 79% seen once; the top ten hold approximately 15%. Source material: PBMCs. The source is a woman in her forties in good health and CMV-seropositive.

In this sample, this clone turned up a few times. The gene calls are TRBV29-1 and TRBJ1-2; D is undetermined. The CDR3 length is 10 residues. Between the trimmed V and J ends, which lost 0 bases and 6 bases, there was a span of 2 bases. Germline-derived CDR1 and CDR2 are SQVTM and ANQGSEA. In nucleotides, the CDR3 is TGCAGCGTTGAAGATAATGGCTACACCTTC. The encoded protein is CSVEDNGYTF.

This clone was counted a single time. The gene calls are TRBV2 and TRBJ1-1, with 12 bases identical to TRBD1. Germline loops: CDR1 SNHLY, CDR2 FYNNEI. V gave up 6 bases and J gave up 12 bases; unmatched junction bases: 8. The CDR3 has 13 amino acids. The DNA for the CDR3 is TGTGCCAGCAGCATCCAAGGGGACAGGGGGCCTTTCTTT. It specifies CASSIQGDRGPFF.

The chain links TRBV19 to TRBJ1-5, with D uncertain. This CDR3 spans 14 amino acids. Germline-derived CDR1 and CDR2 are LNHDA and SQIVND (reference sequence). V lost 7 bases to trimming and J lost 3 bases, with 13 bases between them. CDR3 DNA sequence: TGTGCCAGTACCCAAGGTCGGGACAATCAGCCCCAGCATTTT. This translates into CASTQGRDNQPQHF. Together with reference TRBV19 and TRBJ1-5, the CDR3 gives the full variable domain: DGGITQSPKYLFRKEGQNVTLSCEQNLNHDAMYWYRQDPGQGLRLIYYSQIVNDFQKGDIAEGYSVSREKKESFPLTVTSAQKNPTAFYLCASTQGRDNQPQHFGDGTRLSIL.

The chain has TRBV6-4 and TRBJ2-2, with TRBD1 identical over 8 bases. This CDR3 region has 15 residues. With V trimmed by 3 bases and J by 3 bases, 3 bases remained unmatched. Germline CDR1 is MRHNA and CDR2 is SNTAGT. CDR3 bases: TGTGCCAGCAGTGAAAAGACAGGGGACACCGGGGAGCTGTTTTTT. Translation: CASSEKTGDTGELFF.

This clone has more than one count but fewer than ten. This chain joins TRBV6-1 and TRBJ2-5, with TRBD1 matching 10 bases. The length of the CDR3 is 16 residues. V shed 4 bases, J shed 7 bases, and the junction held 12 bases outside the gene matches. CDR1 and CDR2 (germline): MNHNS, SASEGT. The CDR3 protein is CASSAPWTGGDGTQYF. CDR3 nucleotides: TGTGCCAGCAGTGCCCCCTGGACAGGGGGGGACGGGACCCAGTACTTC.

The chain combines TRBV25-1 with TRBJ2-4; D is perhaps TRBD1 (6 bases). Germline V gene sequence: CDR1 MGHDK, CDR2 SYGVNS. Trimming took off 1 base at V and 2 bases at J, with 15 bases between the two ends. The CDR3 is 17 residues long. CDR3 sequence (DNA): TGTGCCAGCAGTGAATTCGGCTTCAGGGGATCCAAAAACATTCAGTACTTC. Protein: CASSEFGFRGSKNIQYF.

The CDR3 DNA reads TGTGCCATCAGTACCCCACTAGCGGGAGGTTTCGGGGAGCTGTTTTTT. This translates into CAISTPLAGGFGELFF. The chain has TRBV10-3 and TRBJ2-2; TRBD2 agrees at 12 bases. The CDR3 has 16 residues. In germline, CDR1 is ENHRY, CDR2 SYGVKD. After removal of 5 bases from V and 7 bases from J, the junction contained 8 bases not matched to a gene.

The chain has TRBV25-1 and TRBJ2-1, with TRBD2 matching 8 bases. There are 15 residues in the CDR3. The V segment lost 3 bases and the J segment 5 bases; nucleotides outside the gene matches: 6. Germline CDR1 reads MGHDK; CDR2 reads SYGVNS. CDR3 amino acids: CASSEPSGGHNEQFF. The CDR3 DNA sequence: TGTGCCAGCAGTGAGCCCAGCGGGGGCCACAATGAGCAGTTCTTC.

This chain joins TRBV27 and TRBJ1-2; TRBD1 is a possible D gene (6 bases). Trimming removed 6 bases from V and 3 bases from J, with 17 bases in between. Germline V gene sequence: CDR1 MNHEY, CDR2 SMNVEV (reference sequence). CDR3 length equals 15 residues. CDR3 amino acids: CASRSVTGRDYGYTF. CDR3 DNA sequence: TGTGCCAGCAGGTCGGTGACAGGCCGGGACTATGGCTACACCTTC.

The rearrangement links TRBV1 to TRBJ2-1; the table's D call TRBD2 went unverified against the DNA. TRBV1 is tagged as a pseudogene. The CDR3 loop spans 21 amino acids. CDR3 sequence reads: CTSSQDRRETSRASSYNEQFF. The CDR3 DNA reads TGCACCAGCAGCCAAGATCGGAGGGAAACGTCCCGCGCAAGCTCCTACAATGAGCAGTTCTTC.

The CDR3, as DNA: TGCGCCAGCAGCCGATCGGACACCGCCTACGAGCAGTACTTC. Translating it yields CASSRSDTAYEQYF. This chain uses TRBV4-1 with TRBJ2-7; weak D call: TRBD1 (5 bases). Germline CDR1 is MGHRA and CDR2 is YSYEKL. The V end was cut by 4 bases, the J end by 2 bases, with 12 bases between. This CDR3 has 14 residues.

The rearrangement links TRBV27 to TRBJ1-1, with TRBD1 as a possible D gene (6 bases). In germline, CDR1 is MNHEY, CDR2 SMNVEV (reference sequence). V was trimmed by 3 bases and J by 10 bases, leaving 15 bases between them. The CDR3 runs to 13 residues. CDR3 sequence: CASSLLSTGRAFF. CDR3 DNA sequence: TGTGCCAGCAGTTTGCTAAGCACAGGGAGAGCTTTCTTT.

DNA of the CDR3: TGTGCCAGCAGCTTAGTCTGGGGGCGAGGAACTGAAGCTTTCTTT. Translated: CASSLVWGRGTEAFF. The chain employs TRBV7-9 and TRBJ1-1, with D perhaps TRBD1 (6 bases). The length of the CDR3 is 15 residues. Germline CDR1 is SEHNR and CDR2 is FQNEAQ (reference sequence). Trimming removed 1 base at V and 5 bases at J, with 14 bases between.

The rearrangement uses TRBV4-2 and TRBJ2-2, with TRBD2 identical over 8 bases. The CDR3 runs to 16 residues. From germline, CDR1 is LGHNA and CDR2 YNFKEQ. J lost 7 bases, V lost 1 base, and 8 bases had no gene match. CDR3 bases: TGTGCCAGCAGCCAAGGGGTTTCGGGGGGGATCGGGGAGCTGTTTTTT. Translated: CASSQGVSGGIGELFF.